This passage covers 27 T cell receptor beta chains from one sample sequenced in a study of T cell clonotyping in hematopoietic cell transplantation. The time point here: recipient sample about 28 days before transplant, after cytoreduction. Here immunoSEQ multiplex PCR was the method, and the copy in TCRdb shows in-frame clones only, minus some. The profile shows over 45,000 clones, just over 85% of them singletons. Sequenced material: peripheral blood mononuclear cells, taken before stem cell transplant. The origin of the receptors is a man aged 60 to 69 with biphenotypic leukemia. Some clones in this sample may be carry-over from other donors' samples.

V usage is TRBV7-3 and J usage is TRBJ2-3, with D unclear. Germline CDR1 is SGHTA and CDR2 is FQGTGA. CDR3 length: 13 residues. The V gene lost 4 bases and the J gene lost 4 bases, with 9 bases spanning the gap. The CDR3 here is CASSYQVPDTQYF. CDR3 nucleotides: TGTGCCAGCAGCTATCAAGTCCCAGATACGCAGTATTTT.

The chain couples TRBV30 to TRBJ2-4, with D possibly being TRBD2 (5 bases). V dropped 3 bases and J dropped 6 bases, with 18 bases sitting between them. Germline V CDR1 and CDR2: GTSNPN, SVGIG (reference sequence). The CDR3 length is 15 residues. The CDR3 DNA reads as TGTGCCTGGAGCCATCGTGCGGGCAGGACAAACATTCAGTACTTC. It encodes CAWSHRAGRTNIQYF. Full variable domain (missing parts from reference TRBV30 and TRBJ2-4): SQTIHQWPATLVQPVGSPLSLECTVEGTSNPNLYWYRQAAGRGLQLLFYSVGIGQISSEVPQNLSASRPQDRQFILSSKKLLLSDSGFYLCAWSHRAGRTNIQYFGAGTRLSVL.

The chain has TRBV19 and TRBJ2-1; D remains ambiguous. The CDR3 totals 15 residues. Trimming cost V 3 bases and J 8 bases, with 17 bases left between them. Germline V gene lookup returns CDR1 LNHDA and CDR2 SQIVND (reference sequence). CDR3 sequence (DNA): TGTGCCAGTAGTATCCAGACCTACCCGTCGGATGAGCAGTTCTTC. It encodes CASSIQTYPSDEQFF.

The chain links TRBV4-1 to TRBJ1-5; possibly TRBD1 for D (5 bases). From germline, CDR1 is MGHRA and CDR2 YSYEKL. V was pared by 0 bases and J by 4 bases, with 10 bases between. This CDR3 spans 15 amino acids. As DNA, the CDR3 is TGCGCCAGCAGCCAAGACAAGGCAGGGAATCAGCCCCAGCATTTT. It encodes CASSQDKAGNQPQHF.

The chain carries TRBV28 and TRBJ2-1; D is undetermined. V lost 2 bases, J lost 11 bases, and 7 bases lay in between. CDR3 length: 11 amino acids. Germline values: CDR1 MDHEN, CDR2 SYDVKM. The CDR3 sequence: CASSLDHKQFF. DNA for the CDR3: TGTGCCAGCAGTTTAGACCATAAGCAGTTCTTC. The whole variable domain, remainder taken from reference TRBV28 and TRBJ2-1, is DVKVTQSSRYLVKRTGEKVFLECVQDMDHENMFWYRQDPGLGLRLIYFSYDVKMKEKGDIPEGYSVSREKKERFSLILESASTNQTSMYLCASSLDHKQFFGPGTRLTVL.

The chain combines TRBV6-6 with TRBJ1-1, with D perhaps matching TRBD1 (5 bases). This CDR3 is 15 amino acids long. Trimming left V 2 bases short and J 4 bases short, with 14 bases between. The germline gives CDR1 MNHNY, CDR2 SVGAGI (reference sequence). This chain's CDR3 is CASSYRGASGTEAFF. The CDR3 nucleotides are TGTGCCAGCAGTTACCGAGGGGCGAGTGGCACTGAAGCTTTCTTT.

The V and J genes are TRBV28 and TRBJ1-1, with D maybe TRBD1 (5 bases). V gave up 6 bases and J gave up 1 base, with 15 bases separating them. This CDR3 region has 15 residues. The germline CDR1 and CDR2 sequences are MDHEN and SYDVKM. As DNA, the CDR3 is TGTGCCAGCAGCCGCAGGGAGGCGGGGAACACTGAAGCTTTCTTT. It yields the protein CASSRREAGNTEAFF.

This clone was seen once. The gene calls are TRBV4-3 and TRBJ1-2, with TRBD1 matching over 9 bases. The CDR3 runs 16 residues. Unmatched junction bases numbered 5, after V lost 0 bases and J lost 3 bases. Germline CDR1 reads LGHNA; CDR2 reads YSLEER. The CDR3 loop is CASSQDTGGLDYGYTF. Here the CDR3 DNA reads TGCGCCAGCAGCCAAGACACAGGGGGCTTGGACTATGGCTACACCTTC.

CDR3 loop: CASSRGAEAFF. Here the CDR3 DNA reads TGTGCCAGCAGCCGTGGCGCTGAAGCTTTCTTT. The chain couples TRBV13 to TRBJ1-1, with D uncertain. The V gene's germline CDR1 is PRHDT and CDR2 FYEKMQ (reference sequence). This CDR3 is built from 11 residues. Deletions cut 5 bases from V and 6 bases from J, with 7 bases between.

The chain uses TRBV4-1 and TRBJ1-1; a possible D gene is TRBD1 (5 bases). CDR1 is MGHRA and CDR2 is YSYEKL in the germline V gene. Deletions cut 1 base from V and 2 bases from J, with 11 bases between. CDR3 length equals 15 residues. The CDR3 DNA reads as TGCGCCAGCAGCCAAGTTTGGGGCTATAACACTGAAGCTTTCTTT. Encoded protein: CASSQVWGYNTEAFF.

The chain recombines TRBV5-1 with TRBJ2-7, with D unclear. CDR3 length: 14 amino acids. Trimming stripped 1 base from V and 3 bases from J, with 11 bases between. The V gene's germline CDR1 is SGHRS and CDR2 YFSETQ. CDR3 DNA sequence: TGCGCCAGCAGCTTGCGGGCCCTGGACTACGAGCAGTACTTC. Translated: CASSLRALDYEQYF.

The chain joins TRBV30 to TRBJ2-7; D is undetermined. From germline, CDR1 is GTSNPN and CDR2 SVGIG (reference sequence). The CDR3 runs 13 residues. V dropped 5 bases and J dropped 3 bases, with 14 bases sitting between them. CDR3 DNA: TGTGCCTGGGCCACGAGTCACTACTACGAGCAGTACTTC. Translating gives CAWATSHYYEQYF.

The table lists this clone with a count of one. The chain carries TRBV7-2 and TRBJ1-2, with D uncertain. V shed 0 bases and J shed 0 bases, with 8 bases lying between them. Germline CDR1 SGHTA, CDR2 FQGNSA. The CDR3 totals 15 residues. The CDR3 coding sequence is TGTGCCAGCAGCTTAGCCGGTGGATCTAACTATGGCTACACCTTC. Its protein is CASSLAGGSNYGYTF.

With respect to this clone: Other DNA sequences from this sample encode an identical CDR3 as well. CDR3 protein: CAWSRGPSYEQYF. CDR3 in DNA: TGTGCCTGGTCTCGGGGGCCCTCCTACGAGCAGTACTTC. This chain uses TRBV30 with TRBJ2-7; D may be TRBD1 or TRBD2 (6 bases each). Per germline, CDR1 GTSNPN and CDR2 SVGIG (reference sequence). CDR3 length: 13 amino acids. With 5 bases removed from V and 0 bases from J, the gap between germline ends came to 11 bases.

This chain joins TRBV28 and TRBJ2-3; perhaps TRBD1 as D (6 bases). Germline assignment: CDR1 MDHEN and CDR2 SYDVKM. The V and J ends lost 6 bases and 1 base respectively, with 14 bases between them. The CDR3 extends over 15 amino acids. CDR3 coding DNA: TGTGCCAGCAGCCGTACAGGGCTCCGCACAGATACGCAGTATTTT. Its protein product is CASSRTGLRTDTQYF.

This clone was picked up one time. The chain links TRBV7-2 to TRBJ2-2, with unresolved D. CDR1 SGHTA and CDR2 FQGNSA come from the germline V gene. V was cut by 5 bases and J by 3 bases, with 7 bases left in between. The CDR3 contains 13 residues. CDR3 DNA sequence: TGTGCCAGCAGCCTTGAGCACACCGGGGAGCTGTTTTTT. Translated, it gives CASSLEHTGELFF.

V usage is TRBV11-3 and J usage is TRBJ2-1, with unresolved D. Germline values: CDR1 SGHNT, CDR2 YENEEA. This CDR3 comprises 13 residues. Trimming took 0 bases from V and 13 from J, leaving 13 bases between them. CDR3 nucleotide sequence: TGTGCCAGCAGCTTAGATCAGGCTACCTCCCAGTTCTTC. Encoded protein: CASSLDQATSQFF.

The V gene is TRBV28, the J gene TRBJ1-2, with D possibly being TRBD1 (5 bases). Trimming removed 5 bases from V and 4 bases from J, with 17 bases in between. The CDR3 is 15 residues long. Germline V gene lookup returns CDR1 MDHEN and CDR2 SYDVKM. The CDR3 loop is CASSAQGEPSYGYTF. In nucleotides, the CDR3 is TGTGCCAGCAGTGCGCAGGGCGAGCCTTCCTATGGCTACACCTTC.

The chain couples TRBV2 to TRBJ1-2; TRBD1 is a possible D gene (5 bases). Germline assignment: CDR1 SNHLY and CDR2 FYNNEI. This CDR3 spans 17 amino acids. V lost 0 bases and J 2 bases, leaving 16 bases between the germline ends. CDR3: CASSEAGVLDGNYGYTF. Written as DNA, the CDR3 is TGTGCCAGCAGTGAAGCGGGGGTTCTGGACGGGAACTATGGCTACACCTTC.

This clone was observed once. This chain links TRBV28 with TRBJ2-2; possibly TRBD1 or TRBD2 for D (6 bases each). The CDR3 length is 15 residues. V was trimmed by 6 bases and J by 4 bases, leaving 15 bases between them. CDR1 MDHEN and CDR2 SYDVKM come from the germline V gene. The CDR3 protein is CASSPGGTPTGELFF. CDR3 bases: TGTGCCAGCAGCCCTGGCGGGACACCCACCGGGGAGCTGTTTTTT.

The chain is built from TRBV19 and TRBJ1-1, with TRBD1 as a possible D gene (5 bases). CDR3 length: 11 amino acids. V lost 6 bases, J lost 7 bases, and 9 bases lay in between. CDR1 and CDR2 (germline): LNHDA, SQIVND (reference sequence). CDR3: CASRFQGEAFF. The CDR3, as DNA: TGTGCCAGTAGATTCCAGGGTGAAGCTTTCTTT.

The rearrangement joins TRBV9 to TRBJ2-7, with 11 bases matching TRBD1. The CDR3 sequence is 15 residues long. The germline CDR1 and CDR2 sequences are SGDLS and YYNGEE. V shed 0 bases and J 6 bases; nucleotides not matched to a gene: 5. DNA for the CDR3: TGTGCCAGCAGCGTAGGCGGGACAGGGGGTAGCGAGCAGTACTTC. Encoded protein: CASSVGGTGGSEQYF. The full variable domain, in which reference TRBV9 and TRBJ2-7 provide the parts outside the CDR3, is DSGVTQTPKHLITATGQRVTLRCSPRSGDLSVYWYQQSLDQGLQFLIQYYNGEERAKGNILERFSAQQFPDLHSELNLSSLELGDSALYFCASSVGGTGGSEQYFGPGTRLTVT.

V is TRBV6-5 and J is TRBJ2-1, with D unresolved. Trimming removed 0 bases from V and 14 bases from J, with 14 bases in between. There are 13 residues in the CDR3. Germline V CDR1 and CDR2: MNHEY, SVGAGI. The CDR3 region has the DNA TGTGCCAGCAGTTACTCGACGGGTGGGAAGGAGTTCTTC. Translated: CASSYSTGGKEFF.

The DNA of the CDR3 is TGCGCCAGCAGCTTGGGCTTCGAGCAGTACTTC. Amino acids: CASSLGFEQYF. V usage is TRBV5-1 and J usage is TRBJ2-7, with D unclear. The CDR3 is 11 residues long. The V gene lost 0 bases and the J gene lost 6 bases, with 4 bases spanning the gap. CDR1 and CDR2 from the germline V gene are SGHRS and YFSETQ.

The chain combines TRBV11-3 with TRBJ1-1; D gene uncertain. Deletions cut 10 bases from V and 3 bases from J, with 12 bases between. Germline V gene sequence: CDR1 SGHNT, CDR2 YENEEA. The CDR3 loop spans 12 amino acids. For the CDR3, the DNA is TGTGCCACCGGCGAGGGAGACACTGAAGCTTTCTTT. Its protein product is CATGEGDTEAFF.

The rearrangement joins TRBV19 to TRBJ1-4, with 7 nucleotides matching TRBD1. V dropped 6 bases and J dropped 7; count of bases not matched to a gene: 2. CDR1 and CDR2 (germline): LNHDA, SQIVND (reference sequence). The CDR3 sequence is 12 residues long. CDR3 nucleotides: TGTGCCAGTAGGCGGACAGGTGAAAAACTGTTTTTT. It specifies CASRRTGEKLFF. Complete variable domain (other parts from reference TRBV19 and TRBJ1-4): DGGITQSPKYLFRKEGQNVTLSCEQNLNHDAMYWYRQDPGQGLRLIYYSQIVNDFQKGDIAEGYSVSREKKESFPLTVTSAQKNPTAFYLCASRRTGEKLFFGSGTQLSVL.

CDR3 in DNA: TGTGCCAGCAGCTTGCAGACTAACTATGGCTACACCTTC. Its translation: CASSLQTNYGYTF. V usage is TRBV7-2 and J usage is TRBJ1-2; D unresolved. V shed 3 bases and J shed 0 bases, with 5 bases lying between them. Germline CDR1 SGHTA, CDR2 FQGNSA. The CDR3 spans 13 residues.